The 4 T cell receptor beta chains below were found in one sample sequenced in a study of shared clonotypes between healthy human individuals. Generated by immunoSEQ multiplex PCR, the TCRdb table keeps only in-frame clones and is missing some. The data hold 400,000 or so clones, with roughly 96% observed a single time. Input material: memory CD8+ T cells sorted from blood. The subset was: CD45RO+ cells pooled with CCR7-negative TemRA cells. Receptors originate from a man aged 25-45 years in good health.

Concerning this clone: The same CDR3 also results from other DNA sequences found in this sample. The chain uses TRBV6-5 and TRBJ1-3; no clear D gene. Trimming pared 2 bases from V and 0 bases from J, leaving 8 bases between. Per germline, CDR1 MNHEY and CDR2 SVGAGI. The CDR3 spans 15 residues. The CDR3 here is CASSYRGSSGNTIYF. Here the CDR3 DNA reads TGTGCCAGCAGTTACCGGGGATCCTCTGGAAACACCATATATTTT.

This clone was seen only once. The rearrangement uses TRBV2 and TRBJ2-1, with D possibly matching TRBD2 (6 bases). Trimming stripped 8 bases from V and 5 bases from J, with 16 bases between. From germline, CDR1 is SNHLY and CDR2 FYNNEI. The CDR3 loop spans 14 amino acids. CDR3 region: CASLRDFYNNEQFF. The CDR3 nucleotides are TGTGCCAGCCTACGGGACTTCTACAACAATGAGCAGTTCTTC.

The genes are TRBV6-5 and TRBJ2-7; no clear D. V lost 6 bases and J lost 3, with 15 bases in between. This CDR3 contains 14 residues. CDR1 is MNHEY, CDR2 SVGAGI, per germline. The CDR3 region has the DNA TGTGCCAGCAGAAATGCGCGGAGACGCTACGAGCAGTACTTC. This gives the protein CASRNARRRYEQYF.

The DNA of the CDR3 is TGTGCCAGCAGTTACCCCCGTAGGGGGGGCGAGCAGTACTTC. This encodes CASSYPRRGGEQYF. The V gene is TRBV6-6, the J gene TRBJ2-7, with D possibly being TRBD2 (7 bases). The V end lost 2 bases, the J end lost 6 bases, and 14 bases lay between the germline ends. The CDR3 spans 14 residues. Germline V gene sequence: CDR1 MNHNY, CDR2 SVGAGI (reference sequence).